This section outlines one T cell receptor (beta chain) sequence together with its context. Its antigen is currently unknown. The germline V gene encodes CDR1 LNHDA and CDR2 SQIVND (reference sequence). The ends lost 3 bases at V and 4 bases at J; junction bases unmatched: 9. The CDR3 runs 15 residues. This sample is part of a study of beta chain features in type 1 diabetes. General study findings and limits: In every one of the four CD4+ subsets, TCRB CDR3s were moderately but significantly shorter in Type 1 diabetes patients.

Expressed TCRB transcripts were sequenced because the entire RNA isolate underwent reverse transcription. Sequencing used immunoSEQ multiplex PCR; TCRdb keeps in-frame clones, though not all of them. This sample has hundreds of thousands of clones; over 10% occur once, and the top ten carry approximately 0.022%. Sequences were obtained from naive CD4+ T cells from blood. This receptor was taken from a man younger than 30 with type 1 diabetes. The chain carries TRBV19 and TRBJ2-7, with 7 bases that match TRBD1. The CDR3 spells CASSIPQDRSYEQYF. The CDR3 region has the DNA TGTGCCAGTAGTATCCCCCAGGACAGGAGTTACGAGCAGTACTTC.